The rows below give T cell receptor beta chains drawn from one sample of a study. TCRdb itself ran the multiplex PCR reads through MiXCR, one entry per CDR3 protein. This sample has about 2,500 distinct CDR3 sequences, with about 2.2% found just once. Sequencing was done on a sample of tumor-infiltrating Tregs sorted from the breast tumor. Receptor source: a female donor with breast cancer. CDR3s include the opening cysteine and the closing phenylalanine or tryptophan. A D gene is named only where the DNA matches it firmly. Some rows mark clone size as missing; the rest say once, few, many or name a class of expanded clone.

D gene	clone size	J gene	V gene	CDR3 DNA	CDR3 protein
TRBD1	medium-sized	TRBJ1-2	TRBV12-3/TRBV12-4	TGTGCCAGCACCCTCGGGACAGGGGATGGCTACACCTTC	CASTLGTGDGYTF
.	medium-sized	TRBJ1-2	TRBV12-3/TRBV12-4	TGTGCCAGCAGTTTCGGGCACAACTATGGCTACACCTTC	CASSFGHNYGYTF
TRBD1	medium-sized	TRBJ1-2	TRBV12-3/TRBV12-4	TGTGCCAGCAGGAGACTTCCCGGGACAGGTTATGGCTACACCTTC	CASRRLPGTGYGYTF
.	medium-sized	TRBJ1-2	TRBV12-3/TRBV12-4	TGTGCCAGCAGCCGAGGACAAATAAACTATGGCTACACCTTC	CASSRGQINYGYTF
.	medium-sized	TRBJ1-2	TRBV12-3/TRBV12-4	TGTGCCAGCAGTTCAGGGGATGGCTACACCTTC	CASSSGDGYTF
.	medium-sized	TRBJ1-2	TRBV12-3/TRBV12-4	TGTGCCAGCAGTTCGGACGGTGGGGTTGTCTATGGCTACACCTTC	CASSSDGGVVYGYTF
TRBD1	medium-sized	TRBJ1-2	TRBV12-3/TRBV12-4	TGTGCCAGCACCTCGACAGGGACTGGCTACACCTTC	CASTSTGTGYTF
TRBD1	medium-sized	TRBJ1-2	TRBV12-3/TRBV12-4	TGTGCCAGCAGTCCCCGACAGGGTTCACCGTCCTACACCTTC	CASSPRQGSPSYTF
.	.	TRBJ1-2	TRBV12-3/TRBV12-4	TGTGCCAGCAGTTCAGGGCCAGGGACATATGGCTACACCTTC	CASSSGPGTYGYTF
.	medium-sized	TRBJ1-2	TRBV12-3/TRBV12-4	TGTGCCAGCAGTTTCACAGGGCCGATCGGCTACACCTTC	CASSFTGPIGYTF
TRBD1	medium-sized	TRBJ1-2	TRBV12-3/TRBV12-4	TGTGCCAGCAGTCACAGGGGTATCTTCTATGGCTACACCTTC	CASSHRGIFYGYTF
.	many	TRBJ1-2	TRBV12-3/TRBV12-4	TGTGCCAGCAGTTTAGTTCGAGGGTATGGCTACACCTTC	CASSLVRGYGYTF
.	medium-sized	TRBJ1-2	TRBV12-3/TRBV12-4	TGTGCCAGCAGTTTTACAGACAGCTATGGCTACACCTTC	CASSFTDSYGYTF
.	many	TRBJ1-2	TRBV12-3/TRBV12-4	TGTGCCAGCAGTCCACAGACAGACCTATATGGCTACACCTTC	CASSPQTDLYGYTF
.	medium-sized	TRBJ1-2	TRBV12-3/TRBV12-4	TGTGCCAGCAGTGGCTATGGCTACACCTTC	CASSGYGYTF
TRBD1	medium-sized	TRBJ1-2	TRBV12-3/TRBV12-4	TGTGCCAGCAGTTGGACAGGATCATTGAGCTATGGCTACACCTTC	CASSWTGSLSYGYTF
TRBD1	medium-sized	TRBJ1-2	TRBV12-3/TRBV12-4	TGTGCCAGCAGTTCGGACAGGGACTATGGCTACACCTTC	CASSSDRDYGYTF
.	medium-sized	TRBJ1-2	TRBV12-3/TRBV12-4	TGTGCCAGCAGACTACATGGCTACACCTTC	CASRLHGYTF
TRBD1	medium-sized	TRBJ1-2	TRBV12-3/TRBV12-4	TGTGCCAGCAGACGACAGGGTGGCTATGGCTACACCTTC	CASRRQGGYGYTF
.	medium-sized	TRBJ1-2	TRBV12-3/TRBV12-4	TGTGCCAGCAGTTTGACAGGCCCTTACTATGGCTACACCTTC	CASSLTGPYYGYTF
.	medium-sized	TRBJ1-2	TRBV12-3/TRBV12-4	TGTGCCAGCGGACACCCAGGGCTCTATGGCTACACCTTC	CASGHPGLYGYTF
TRBD1	large	TRBJ1-2	TRBV12-3/TRBV12-4	TGTGCCAGCAGCCGGACAGGGTCCGACGGCTACACCTTC	CASSRTGSDGYTF
TRBD1	medium-sized	TRBJ1-2	TRBV12-3/TRBV12-4	TGTGCCAGCAGTGTAGACAGGGACTATGGCTACACCTTC	CASSVDRDYGYTF
TRBD1	medium-sized	TRBJ1-2	TRBV12-3/TRBV12-4	TGTGCCAGCAGTTTCCGGACAGGGACCTATGGCTACACCTTC	CASSFRTGTYGYTF
.	medium-sized	TRBJ1-2	TRBV12-3/TRBV12-4	TGTGCCAGCAGTTTCCGGCGGAATTACTATGGCTACACCTTC	CASSFRRNYYGYTF
.	many	TRBJ1-2	TRBV12-3/TRBV12-4	TGTGCCAGCACCCGAGCACTCTATGGCTACACCTTC	CASTRALYGYTF
.	medium-sized	TRBJ1-2	TRBV12-3/TRBV12-4	TGTGCCAGCAGTTTAACAGGACAGACGAACTATGGCTACACCTTC	CASSLTGQTNYGYTF
TRBD1	large	TRBJ1-2	TRBV12-3/TRBV12-4	TGTGCCAGCAGTTTAAACCAGGGACAGCGCTATGGCTACACCTTC	CASSLNQGQRYGYTF
TRBD1	medium-sized	TRBJ1-2	TRBV12-3/TRBV12-4	TGTGCCAGCAGCCCGACAGGGAGTGGCTATGGCTACACCTTC	CASSPTGSGYGYTF
.	medium-sized	TRBJ1-2	TRBV12-3/TRBV12-4	TGTGCCAGCAGTTTTGCAGGGGCGTATGGCTACACCTTC	CASSFAGAYGYTF
TRBD1	many	TRBJ1-2	TRBV12-3/TRBV12-4	TGTGCCAGCAGTTTACGGCTGGTATCGCGGACCGACAGGGCTCGGGGCTACACCTTC	CASSLRLVSRTDRARGYTF
.	medium-sized	TRBJ1-2	TRBV12-3/TRBV12-4	TGTGCCAGCAGGTCCGGGGATTCTAACTATGGCTACACCTTC	CASRSGDSNYGYTF
.	medium-sized	TRBJ1-2	TRBV12-3/TRBV12-4	TGTGCCAGCAGTCCTTCGGACAGCTCAACTTATGGCTACACCTTC	CASSPSDSSTYGYTF
.	medium-sized	TRBJ1-2	TRBV12-3/TRBV12-4	TGTGCCAGCAGTTTAGGAAGGGGTCGCGGCTACACCTTC	CASSLGRGRGYTF
.	medium-sized	TRBJ1-2	TRBV12-3/TRBV12-4	TGTGCCAGCAGCTATGGGGCTTATGGCTACACCTTC	CASSYGAYGYTF
.	medium-sized	TRBJ1-2	TRBV12-3/TRBV12-4	TGTGCCAGCAGTTTCTTAATTTCGGGGCTGGCCTGGGACTATGGCTACACCTTC	CASSFLISGLAWDYGYTF
TRBD1	medium-sized	TRBJ1-2	TRBV12-3/TRBV12-4	TGTGCCAGCAGGAGGGACAGAGTCTATGGCTACACCTTC	CASRRDRVYGYTF
TRBD1	medium-sized	TRBJ1-2	TRBV12-3/TRBV12-4	TGTGCCAGCAGTTTAGGGGACAGCTATGGCTACACCTTC	CASSLGDSYGYTF
.	medium-sized	TRBJ1-2	TRBV12-3/TRBV12-4	TGTGCCAGCAGTCCAGATCAGGGAATTCTGTTTGATGGCTACACCTTC	CASSPDQGILFDGYTF